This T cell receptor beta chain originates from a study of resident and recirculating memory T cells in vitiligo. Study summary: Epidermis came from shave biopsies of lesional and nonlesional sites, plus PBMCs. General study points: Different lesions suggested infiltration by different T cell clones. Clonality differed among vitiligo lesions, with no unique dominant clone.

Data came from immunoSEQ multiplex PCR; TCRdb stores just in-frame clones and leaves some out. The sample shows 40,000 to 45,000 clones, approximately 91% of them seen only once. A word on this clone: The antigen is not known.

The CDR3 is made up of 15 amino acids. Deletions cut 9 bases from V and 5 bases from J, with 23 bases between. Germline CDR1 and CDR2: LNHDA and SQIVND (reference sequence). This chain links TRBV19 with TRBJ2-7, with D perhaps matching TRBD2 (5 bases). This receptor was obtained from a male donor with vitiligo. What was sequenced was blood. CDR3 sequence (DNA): TGTGCCAGCACCTCACGGGAATCTTGGTCGGACGAGCAGTACTTC. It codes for CASTSRESWSDEQYF.